The sequence of this T cell receptor beta chain was determined in a study of T cell changes during pregnancy in multiple sclerosis. The CDR3 has 16 amino acids. CDR1 SGHDT and CDR2 YYEEEE come from the germline V gene. The junction had 3 bases not matched to a gene; V was cut back by 0 bases and J by 1 base. The table came from immunoSEQ multiplex PCR; TCRdb's copy has only in-frame clones and leaves some out. The table includes 40,000 to 55,000 clones, about nine tenths detected once. The sequenced sample was CD4+ T cells from peripheral blood mononuclear cells, obtained in the third trimester of pregnancy. The clonotype comes from a female donor with multiple sclerosis, enrolled in a pregnancy study. The chain joins TRBV5-6 to TRBJ2-4, with 8 bases aligning to TRBD2. The CDR3 region has the DNA TGTGCCAGCAGCTTGGGTTCGGGGGGGGCCAAAAACATTCAGTACTTC. Amino acids: CASSLGSGGAKNIQYF. The entire variable domain, with the rest obtained from reference TRBV5-6 and TRBJ2-4, is as follows: DAGVTQSPTHLIKTRGQQVTLRCSPKSGHDTVSWYQQALGQGPQFIFQYYEEEERQRGNFPDRFSGHQFPNYSSELNVNALLLGDSALYLCASSLGSGGAKNIQYFGAGTRLSVL.